The rows below give T cell receptor beta chains drawn from one sample of a study of control samples from healthy donors and cancer patients. Assay used: immunoSEQ multiplex PCR; TCRdb lists only in-frame clones, some missing. The top ten clones hold 1.5% to 2% of a sample with some 210,000 clones, approximately 91% of them seen once. The sample comprised blood. All receptors come from a man aged 25 to 40 in good health. CDR3s leave out the opening cysteine and the closing phenylalanine or tryptophan.

v_gene,CDR3aa
TRBV2,ASSEARGRGTQY
TRBV5-6,ASIQGFSGNTIY
TRBV5-1,ASSLVVGPDQPQH
TRBV11-3,ASSSGEGAGELF
TRBV5-1,ASKEDRGSYPYNEQF
TRBV30,AWSVLNTEAF
TRBV5-1,ASSFINNSPLH
TRBV19,ASSIDLREAF
TRBV9,ASSPAPGGGRDTQY
TRBV10-3,AISESRTGQYEQF
TRBV7-6,ASSPHAREQY
TRBV4-2,ASSHSGGSNYGYT
TRBV10-2,ASSISSGGSKPYEQY
TRBV7-2,ASSLVRTSGGASYNEQF
TRBV21-1,ASSKGDRSNTGELF
TRBV5-5,ASSLDTGGSNQPQH
TRBV27,ASSRILGTNTEAF
TRBV3-1/TRBV3-2,ASSLLWGNEQY
TRBV12-5,ASGLDGRGNTIY
TRBV19,ASSILRSQGERTYGYT
TRBV12-5,ASGLNPPGQGKLF
TRBV27,ASSLQGADQPQH
TRBV3-1/TRBV3-2,ASSPQLNQPQH
TRBV2,ASSEVGRGLWPQH
TRBV7-9,ASSLGPTGFNEQF